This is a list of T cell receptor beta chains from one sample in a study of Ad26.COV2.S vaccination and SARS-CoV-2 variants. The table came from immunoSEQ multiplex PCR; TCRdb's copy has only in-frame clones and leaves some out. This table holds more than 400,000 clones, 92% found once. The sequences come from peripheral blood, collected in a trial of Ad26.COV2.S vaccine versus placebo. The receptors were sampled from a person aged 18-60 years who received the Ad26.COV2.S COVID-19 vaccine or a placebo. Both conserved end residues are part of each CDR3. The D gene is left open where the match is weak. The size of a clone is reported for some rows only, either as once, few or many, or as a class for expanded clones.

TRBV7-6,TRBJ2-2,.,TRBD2,CASSLGWGLEAGELFF,TGTGCCAGCAGCTTAGGATGGGGACTAGAGGCCGGGGAGCTGTTTTTT
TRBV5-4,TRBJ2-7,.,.,CASSRKDSSYEQYF,TGTGCCAGCAGCCGCAAAGACAGCTCCTACGAGCAGTACTTC
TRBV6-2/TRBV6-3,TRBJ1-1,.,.,CASSYVTGTEAFF,TGTGCCAGCAGTTACGTTACTGGCACTGAAGCTTTCTTT
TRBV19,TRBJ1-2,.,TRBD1,CASMPSGGGYGYTF,TGTGCCAGTATGCCCTCAGGGGGCGGCTATGGCTACACCTTC
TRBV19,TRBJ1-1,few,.,CASRIFRQSNTEAFF,TGTGCCAGTAGAATCTTCAGACAGTCGAACACTGAAGCTTTCTTT
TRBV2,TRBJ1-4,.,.,CASGGTLATNEKLFF,TGTGCCAGCGGAGGGACCCTTGCAACTAATGAAAAACTGTTTTTT
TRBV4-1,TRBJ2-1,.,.,CASSQELSWSGAGYNEQFF,TGCGCCAGCAGCCAAGAGCTCTCGTGGTCGGGGGCAGGTTACAATGAGCAGTTCTTC
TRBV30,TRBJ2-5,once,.,CAWSVQSGSQETQYF,TGTGCCTGGAGTGTACAGTCGGGGAGCCAAGAGACCCAGTACTTC
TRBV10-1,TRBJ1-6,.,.,CASTPGTRNSPLHF,TGCGCCAGCACCCCCGGGACAAGAAATTCACCCCTCCACTTT
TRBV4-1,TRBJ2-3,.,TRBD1,CASRPNRGPQSSTDTQYF,TGCGCCAGCAGACCGAACAGGGGGCCACAATCTAGCACAGATACGCAGTATTTT
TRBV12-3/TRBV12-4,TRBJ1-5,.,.,CASRGSGNQPQHF,TGTGCCAGCAGGGGATCTGGCAATCAGCCCCAGCATTTT
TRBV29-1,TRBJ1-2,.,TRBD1,CSDGQALGYTF,TGCAGCGACGGACAGGCACTTGGCTACACCTTC
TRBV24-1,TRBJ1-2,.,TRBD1,CATSDLPGQGSGYTF,TGTGCCACCAGTGATTTGCCGGGACAGGGGTCTGGCTACACCTTC
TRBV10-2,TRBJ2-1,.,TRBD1,CASSGQGNEQFF,TGCGCCAGCTCGGGACAGGGCAATGAGCAGTTCTTC
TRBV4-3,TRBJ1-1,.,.,CASSQDSSAAEAFF,TGCGCCAGCAGCCAAGATAGCAGTGCGGCTGAAGCTTTCTTT
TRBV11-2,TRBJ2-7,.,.,CASSLDVRAGVGEQYF,TGTGCCAGCAGCTTAGATGTGAGGGCAGGGGTGGGCGAGCAGTACTTC
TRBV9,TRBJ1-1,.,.,CASSAQGGNTEAFF,TGTGCCAGCAGCGCCCAAGGGGGGAACACTGAAGCTTTCTTT
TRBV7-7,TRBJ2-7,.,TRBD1,CASSLLDRDRVSYEQYF,TGTGCCAGCAGCTTACTTGACCGGGACAGGGTTTCCTACGAGCAGTACTTC
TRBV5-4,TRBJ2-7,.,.,CASSLDLGQSYEQYF,TGTGCCAGCAGCTTGGATCTTGGCCAATCCTACGAGCAGTACTTC
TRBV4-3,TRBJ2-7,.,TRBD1,CASSQAPGQGISEQYF,TGCGCCAGCAGCCAAGCTCCGGGACAGGGAATTTCCGAGCAGTACTTC
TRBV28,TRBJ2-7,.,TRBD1,CASTRGQGVFGQYF,TGTGCCAGCACGAGGGGACAGGGTGTCTTTGGGCAGTACTTC
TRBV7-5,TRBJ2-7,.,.,CARSLSAWGYEQYF,TGTGCCAGAAGCTTATCGGCGTGGGGCTACGAGCAGTACTTC
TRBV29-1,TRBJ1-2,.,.,CSVERAGVGYGYTF,TGCAGCGTTGAAAGGGCAGGGGTGGGCTATGGCTACACCTTC
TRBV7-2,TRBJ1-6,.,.,CASSLSWASNSPLHF,TGTGCCAGCAGCTTATCCTGGGCATCAAATTCACCCCTCCACTTT
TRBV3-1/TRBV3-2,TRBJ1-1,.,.,CASSQGGGPYPNLVLNTEAFF,TGTGCCAGCAGCCAAGGCGGGGGACCTTACCCCAACCTCGTACTGAACACTGAAGCTTTCTTT
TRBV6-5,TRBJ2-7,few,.,CASPKPMRNEQYF,TGTGCCAGCCCCAAACCCATGCGGAACGAGCAGTACTTC
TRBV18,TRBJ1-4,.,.,CASSRSRGGGRNEKLFF,TGTGCCAGCTCACGGTCGCGCGGGGGAGGAAGAAATGAAAAACTGTTTTTT
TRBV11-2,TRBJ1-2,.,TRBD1,CASSLGPDRVNYGYTF,TGTGCCAGCAGCTTGGGTCCTGACAGGGTTAACTATGGCTACACCTTC
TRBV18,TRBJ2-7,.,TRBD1,CASSPRTGGMNEQYF,TGTGCCAGCTCACCAAGGACAGGGGGCATGAACGAGCAGTACTTC
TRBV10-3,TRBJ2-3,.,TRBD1,CAISDVNNLGDSAASTDTQYF,TGTGCCATCAGTGACGTGAATAATCTCGGGGACAGCGCAGCTAGCACAGATACGCAGTATTTT
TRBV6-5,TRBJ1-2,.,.,CASSLQVHYGYTF,TGTGCCAGCAGCCTACAGGTCCACTATGGCTACACCTTC
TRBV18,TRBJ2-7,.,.,CASSSGQLGYEQYF,TGTGCCAGCTCATCAGGACAATTGGGCTACGAGCAGTACTTC
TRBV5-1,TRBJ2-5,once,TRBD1,CASSYGDSQETQYF,TGCGCCAGCAGCTATGGGGACAGCCAAGAGACCCAGTACTTC
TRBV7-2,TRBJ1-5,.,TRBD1,CASSLALAGGHSNQPQHF,TGTGCCAGCAGCTTAGCGCTGGCAGGGGGGCATAGCAATCAGCCCCAGCATTTT
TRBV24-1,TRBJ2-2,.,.,CATSDLRGTGELFF,TGTGCCACCAGTGATTTGAGGGGCACCGGGGAGCTGTTTTTT
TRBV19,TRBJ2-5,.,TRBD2,CASSMTGLAGGTTLQETQYF,TGTGCCAGTAGTATGACGGGACTAGCGGGGGGGACTACCCTCCAAGAGACCCAGTACTTC
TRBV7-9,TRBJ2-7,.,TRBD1,CASRDGTEYEQYF,TGTGCCAGCAGGGACGGGACAGAGTACGAGCAGTACTTC
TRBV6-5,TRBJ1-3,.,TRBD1,CASSNKRTGGNTIYF,TGTGCCAGCAGTAACAAAAGGACAGGGGGAAACACCATATATTTT
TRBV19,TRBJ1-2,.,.,CASSRRADNYGYTF,TGTGCCAGTAGTAGGAGAGCGGACAACTATGGCTACACCTTC
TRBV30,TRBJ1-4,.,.,CAWSRSGVYEKLFF,TGTGCCTGGTCTCGGTCCGGGGTCTATGAAAAACTGTTTTTT
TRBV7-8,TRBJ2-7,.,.,CASTPAPNLNYEQYF,TGTGCCAGCACCCCGGCCCCAAACCTAAACTACGAGCAGTACTTC
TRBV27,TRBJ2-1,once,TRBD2,CASSSGTTPDWPYNEQFF,TGTGCCAGCAGTTCGGGGACTACCCCGGATTGGCCCTACAATGAGCAGTTCTTC
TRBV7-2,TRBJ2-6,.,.,CASSASSGANVLTF,TGTGCCAGCAGCGCTAGCTCTGGGGCCAACGTCCTGACTTTC
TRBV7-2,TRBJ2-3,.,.,CASSSRGRTDTQYF,TGTGCCAGCAGCTCGCGGGGGCGCACAGATACGCAGTATTTT
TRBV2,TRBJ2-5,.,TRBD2,CASRDHRLAGALQETQYF,TGTGCCAGCAGGGACCACCGACTAGCGGGGGCCCTCCAAGAGACCCAGTACTTC
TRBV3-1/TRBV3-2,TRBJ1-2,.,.,CASSPGDGGVYGYTF,TGTGCCAGCAGCCCAGGGGATGGAGGGGTCTATGGCTACACCTTC
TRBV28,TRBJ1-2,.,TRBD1,CASSTDRGVLFRRGYTF,TGTGCCAGCAGCACGGACAGGGGCGTTTTATTTCGCCGTGGCTACACCTTC
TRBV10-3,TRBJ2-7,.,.,CAIRTSQSSYEQYF,TGTGCCATCAGGACTAGTCAAAGCTCCTACGAGCAGTACTTC
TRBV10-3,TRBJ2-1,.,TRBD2,CAIRDGTSNEQFF,TGTGCCATCAGGGATGGGACTAGCAATGAGCAGTTCTTC
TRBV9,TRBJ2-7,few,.,CASSPYPGQNYEQYF,TGTGCCAGCAGCCCCTACCCGGGACAAAACTACGAGCAGTACTTC
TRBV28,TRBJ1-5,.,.,CASSLASLSQPQHF,TGTGCCAGCAGTTTAGCCAGTTTAAGTCAGCCCCAGCATTTT
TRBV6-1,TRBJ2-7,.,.,CASSEGGVTDEQYF,TGTGCCAGCAGTGAAGGAGGGGTTACGGACGAGCAGTACTTC
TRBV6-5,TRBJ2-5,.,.,CASTLRRGETQYF,TGTGCCAGCACCCTCCGCAGGGGAGAGACCCAGTACTTC